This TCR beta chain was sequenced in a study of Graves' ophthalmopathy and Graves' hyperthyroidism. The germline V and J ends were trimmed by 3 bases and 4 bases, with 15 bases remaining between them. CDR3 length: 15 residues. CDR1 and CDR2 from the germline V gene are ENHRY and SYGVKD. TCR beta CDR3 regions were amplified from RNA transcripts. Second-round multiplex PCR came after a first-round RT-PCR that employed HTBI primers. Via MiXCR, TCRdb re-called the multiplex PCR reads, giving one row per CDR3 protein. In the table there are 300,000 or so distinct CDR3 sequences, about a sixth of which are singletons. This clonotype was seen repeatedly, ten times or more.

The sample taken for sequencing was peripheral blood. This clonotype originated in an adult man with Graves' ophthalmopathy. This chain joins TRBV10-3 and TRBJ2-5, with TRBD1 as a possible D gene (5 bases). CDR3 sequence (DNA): TGTGCCATCAGTGATTTAAGGGGCGGTCGAGAGACCCAGTACTTC. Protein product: CAISDLRGGRETQYF.